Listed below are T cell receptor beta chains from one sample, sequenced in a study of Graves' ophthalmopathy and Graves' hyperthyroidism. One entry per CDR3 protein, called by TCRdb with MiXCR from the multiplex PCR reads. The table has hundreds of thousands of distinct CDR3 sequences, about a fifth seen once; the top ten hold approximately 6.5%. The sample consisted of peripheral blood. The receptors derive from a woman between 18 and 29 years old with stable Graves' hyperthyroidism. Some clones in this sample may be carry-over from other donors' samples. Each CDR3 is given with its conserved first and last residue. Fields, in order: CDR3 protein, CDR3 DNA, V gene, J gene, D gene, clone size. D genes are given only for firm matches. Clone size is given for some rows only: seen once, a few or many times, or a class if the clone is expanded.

CDR3 protein: CASSSGTGAVEAFF; CDR3 DNA: TGTGCCAGCAGTTCTGGGACAGGAGCCGTTGAAGCTTTCTTT; V gene: TRBV12-3/TRBV12-4; J gene: TRBJ1-1; D gene: TRBD1; clone size: few
CDR3 protein: CASTEGRITEAFF; CDR3 DNA: TGTGCCAGCACTGAAGGACGAATCACTGAAGCTTTCTTT; V gene: TRBV6-1; J gene: TRBJ1-1; D gene: .; clone size: .
CDR3 protein: CASSQSGTAFYEQYF; CDR3 DNA: TGTGCCAGTAGTCAGTCCGGGACAGCCTTCTACGAGCAGTACTTC; V gene: TRBV19; J gene: TRBJ2-7; D gene: TRBD1; clone size: many
CDR3 protein: CSARVPGMNTEAFF; CDR3 DNA: TGCAGTGCTAGAGTACCCGGGATGAACACTGAAGCTTTCTTT; V gene: TRBV20-1; J gene: TRBJ1-1; D gene: .; clone size: many
CDR3 protein: CSARDGREAKNIQYF; CDR3 DNA: TGCAGTGCTAGAGATGGAAGGGAAGCCAAAAACATTCAGTACTTC; V gene: TRBV20-1; J gene: TRBJ2-4; D gene: .; clone size: .
CDR3 protein: CASSNTLRTGGYTF; CDR3 DNA: TGTGCCAGCAGCAATACGCTCCGGACGGGTGGCTACACCTTC; V gene: TRBV12-3/TRBV12-4; J gene: TRBJ1-2; D gene: .; clone size: once
CDR3 protein: CATSRDRGLRQPQHF; CDR3 DNA: TGTGCCACCAGCAGAGATAGGGGGTTAAGGCAGCCCCAGCATTTT; V gene: TRBV15; J gene: TRBJ1-5; D gene: .; clone size: many
CDR3 protein: CASSVEGGLMNTEAFF; CDR3 DNA: TGCGCCAGCAGCGTCGAGGGAGGGCTTATGAACACTGAAGCTTTCTTT; V gene: TRBV5-1; J gene: TRBJ1-1; D gene: .; clone size: .
CDR3 protein: CASRYDTEAFF; CDR3 DNA: TGTGCCAGCCGCTACGACACTGAAGCTTTCTTT; V gene: TRBV2; J gene: TRBJ1-1; D gene: .; clone size: few
CDR3 protein: CASSRGGAEETQYF; CDR3 DNA: TGTGCCAGCAGCCGCGGGGGGGCGGAGGAGACCCAGTACTTC; V gene: TRBV6-2/TRBV6-3; J gene: TRBJ2-5; D gene: TRBD2; clone size: many
CDR3 protein: CAWGWESWGYTF; CDR3 DNA: TGTGCCTGGGGGTGGGAGAGCTGGGGCTACACCTTC; V gene: TRBV30; J gene: TRBJ1-2; D gene: .; clone size: .
CDR3 protein: CASSRSSGGASYEQYF; CDR3 DNA: TGTGCCAGCAGTCGCTCCAGCGGGGGGGCATCCTACGAGCAGTACTTC; V gene: TRBV28; J gene: TRBJ2-7; D gene: TRBD2; clone size: many
CDR3 protein: CASSVDRGADGYTF; CDR3 DNA: TGTGCCAGCAGCGTAGATAGGGGCGCCGATGGCTACACCTTC; V gene: TRBV9; J gene: TRBJ1-2; D gene: .; clone size: many
CDR3 protein: CASSQEQGARTEAFF; CDR3 DNA: TGCGCCAGCAGCCAGGAACAGGGGGCGCGAACTGAAGCTTTCTTT; V gene: TRBV5-1; J gene: TRBJ1-1; D gene: TRBD1; clone size: many
CDR3 protein: CASSRTGGRDTGELCF; CDR3 DNA: TGTGCCAGCAGCCGCACAGGGGGGCGAGACACCGGGGAGCTGTGTTTT; V gene: TRBV14; J gene: TRBJ2-2; D gene: TRBD1; clone size: .
CDR3 protein: CASSSSTGVQETQYF; CDR3 DNA: TGTGCCAGCAGCTCATCTACAGGGGTCCAAGAGACCCAGTACTTC; V gene: TRBV3-1; J gene: TRBJ2-5; D gene: TRBD1; clone size: .
CDR3 protein: CASSNRQTSHSPLHF; CDR3 DNA: TGTGCCAGCAGTAACAGACAGACGTCCCATTCACCCCTCCACTTT; V gene: TRBV28; J gene: TRBJ1-6; D gene: .; clone size: .
CDR3 protein: CASSPVRANTGELFF; CDR3 DNA: TGTGCCAGCAGCCCAGTCAGGGCCAACACCGGGGAGCTGTTTTTT; V gene: TRBV6-1; J gene: TRBJ2-2; D gene: .; clone size: .
CDR3 protein: CAWSVGGGAGYEQYF; CDR3 DNA: TGTGCCTGGAGTGTCGGCGGGGGGGCCGGTTACGAGCAGTACTTC; V gene: TRBV30; J gene: TRBJ2-7; D gene: TRBD2; clone size: many
CDR3 protein: CASSATVTPRVNTEAFF; CDR3 DNA: TGTGCCAGCAGTGCAACGGTCACACCGCGAGTGAACACTGAAGCTTTCTTT; V gene: TRBV27; J gene: TRBJ1-1; D gene: .; clone size: many
CDR3 protein: CASSFGLLAGELFF; CDR3 DNA: TGTGCCAGCAGTTTTGGACTTCTCGCCGGGGAGCTGTTTTTT; V gene: TRBV12-3/TRBV12-4; J gene: TRBJ2-2; D gene: .; clone size: many
CDR3 protein: CASSPPLRGELFF; CDR3 DNA: TGCGCCAGCAGCCCCCCTTTGAGGGGGGAGCTGTTTTTT; V gene: TRBV4-1; J gene: TRBJ2-2; D gene: .; clone size: few
CDR3 protein: CASSGTGGARF; CDR3 DNA: TGTGCCAGCAGTGGGACAGGGGGCGCGAGATTC; V gene: TRBV6-1; J gene: TRBJ2-7; D gene: TRBD1; clone size: .
CDR3 protein: CASSQEAAWDEQYF; CDR3 DNA: TGTGCCAGCAGCCAAGAAGCCGCCTGGGACGAGCAGTACTTC; V gene: TRBV4-2; J gene: TRBJ2-7; D gene: .; clone size: .
CDR3 protein: CASNQGFGEQYF; CDR3 DNA: TGTGCCAGCAACCAGGGTTTCGGCGAGCAGTACTTC; V gene: TRBV12-3/TRBV12-4; J gene: TRBJ2-7; D gene: .; clone size: many
CDR3 protein: CSAASPLYEQYF; CDR3 DNA: TGCAGTGCTGCCAGTCCCCTCTACGAGCAGTACTTC; V gene: TRBV20-1; J gene: TRBJ2-7; D gene: .; clone size: many
CDR3 protein: CASSQDPPPQGPNQPQHF; CDR3 DNA: TGCGCCAGCAGCCAAGATCCTCCCCCTCAGGGGCCAAATCAGCCCCAGCATTTT; V gene: TRBV4-1; J gene: TRBJ1-5; D gene: .; clone size: .
CDR3 protein: CASSAGTGLGYTF; CDR3 DNA: TGTGCCAGCAGCGCCGGGACAGGGTTAGGCTACACCTTC; V gene: TRBV12-3/TRBV12-4; J gene: TRBJ1-2; D gene: TRBD1; clone size: many
CDR3 protein: CASSVESQGATEAFF; CDR3 DNA: TGTGCCAGCAGCGTAGAGTCACAGGGGGCGACTGAAGCTTTCTTT; V gene: TRBV9; J gene: TRBJ1-1; D gene: TRBD1; clone size: many
CDR3 protein: CSASAGQGNTEAFF; CDR3 DNA: TGCAGTGCTTCCGCGGGACAGGGGAACACTGAAGCTTTCTTT; V gene: TRBV20-1; J gene: TRBJ1-1; D gene: TRBD1; clone size: many
CDR3 protein: CASTSGQISYNSPLHF; CDR3 DNA: TGTGCCAGCACCTCCGGACAGATCTCCTATAATTCACCCCTCCACTTT; V gene: TRBV27; J gene: TRBJ1-6; D gene: .; clone size: .
CDR3 protein: CATTNDRQNQPQHF; CDR3 DNA: TGTGCCACCACTAATGACAGGCAGAATCAGCCCCAGCATTTT; V gene: TRBV24-1; J gene: TRBJ1-5; D gene: .; clone size: few
CDR3 protein: CASSPAPDSPLHF; CDR3 DNA: TGTGCCAGCTCACCCGCCCCCGATTCACCCCTCCACTTT; V gene: TRBV6-1; J gene: TRBJ1-6; D gene: .; clone size: many
CDR3 protein: CASRVRVNQPQHF; CDR3 DNA: TGTGCCAGCAGGGTTAGAGTAAATCAGCCCCAGCATTTT; V gene: TRBV6-5; J gene: TRBJ1-5; D gene: .; clone size: many
CDR3 protein: CASKTASGTEAFF; CDR3 DNA: TGTGCCAGCAAAACAGCCTCGGGGACTGAAGCTTTCTTT; V gene: TRBV2; J gene: TRBJ1-1; D gene: .; clone size: many
CDR3 protein: CASSYDRMNTEAFF; CDR3 DNA: TGTGCCAGCAGTTACGACAGAATGAACACTGAAGCTTTCTTT; V gene: TRBV6-5; J gene: TRBJ1-1; D gene: .; clone size: many
CDR3 protein: CSASAGTGNSPLHF; CDR3 DNA: TGCAGTGCTTCCGCCGGGACGGGCAATTCACCCCTCCACTTT; V gene: TRBV20-1; J gene: TRBJ1-6; D gene: .; clone size: few
CDR3 protein: CASGHRKPGEAFF; CDR3 DNA: TGTGCCAGCGGACACAGGAAGCCCGGTGAAGCTTTCTTT; V gene: TRBV6-1; J gene: TRBJ1-1; D gene: .; clone size: .
CDR3 protein: CASSLQLANYGYTF; CDR3 DNA: TGTGCCAGCAGTTTACAGTTAGCTAACTATGGCTACACCTTC; V gene: TRBV12-3/TRBV12-4; J gene: TRBJ1-2; D gene: .; clone size: .
CDR3 protein: CASSYSEGNYGYTF; CDR3 DNA: TGTGCCAGCAGTTACTCTGAGGGAAACTATGGCTACACCTTC; V gene: TRBV6-5; J gene: TRBJ1-2; D gene: .; clone size: many
CDR3 protein: CASSRGGRNYGYTF; CDR3 DNA: TGTGCCAGCAGCCGCGGGGGACGGAACTATGGCTACACCTTC; V gene: TRBV6-1; J gene: TRBJ1-2; D gene: .; clone size: .
CDR3 protein: CASTLSEAGDGGAQYF; CDR3 DNA: TGTGCCAGCACCCTATCGGAGGCGGGGGACGGTGGGGCCCAGTACTTC; V gene: TRBV12-3/TRBV12-4; J gene: TRBJ2-5; D gene: TRBD2; clone size: .
CDR3 protein: CANPCRFYYGYTF; CDR3 DNA: TGTGCCAACCCGTGTCGGTTCTACTATGGCTACACCTTC; V gene: TRBV19; J gene: TRBJ1-2; D gene: .; clone size: few
CDR3 protein: CASSSGAGSPLHF; CDR3 DNA: TGTGCCAGCAGCTCCGGGGCTGGTTCACCCCTCCACTTT; V gene: TRBV11-2; J gene: TRBJ1-6; D gene: .; clone size: many
CDR3 protein: CASSFTDSNQPQHF; CDR3 DNA: TGTGCCAGCAGTTTCACAGATAGCAATCAGCCCCAGCATTTT; V gene: TRBV27; J gene: TRBJ1-5; D gene: .; clone size: many
CDR3 protein: CASSSGTGDYGYTF; CDR3 DNA: TGTGCCAGCAGTTCCGGGACAGGGGATTATGGCTACACCTTC; V gene: TRBV27; J gene: TRBJ1-2; D gene: TRBD1; clone size: few
CDR3 protein: CASYRTGDSNQPQHF; CDR3 DNA: TGTGCCAGCTACCGGACAGGAGATAGCAATCAGCCCCAGCATTTT; V gene: TRBV6-1; J gene: TRBJ1-5; D gene: TRBD1; clone size: many
CDR3 protein: CATGSWAGDTGELFF; CDR3 DNA: TGTGCCACCGGTAGTTGGGCAGGGGATACCGGGGAGCTGTTTTTT; V gene: TRBV15; J gene: TRBJ2-2; D gene: .; clone size: .
CDR3 protein: CASTNSGGGETQYF; CDR3 DNA: TGTGCCAGCACAAACTCAGGGGGCGGGGAGACCCAGTACTTC; V gene: TRBV7-2; J gene: TRBJ2-5; D gene: TRBD1; clone size: many
CDR3 protein: CASSQEGTSEAYEQYF; CDR3 DNA: TGTGCCAGCAGCCAAGAAGGGACTAGCGAGGCCTACGAGCAGTACTTC; V gene: TRBV3-1; J gene: TRBJ2-7; D gene: TRBD2; clone size: many
CDR3 protein: CSARDLTGHRYEQYF; CDR3 DNA: TGCAGTGCTAGAGATCTCACCGGACACCGCTACGAGCAGTACTTC; V gene: TRBV20-1; J gene: TRBJ2-7; D gene: .; clone size: .
CDR3 protein: CASSYSPSSYEQYF; CDR3 DNA: TGTGCCAGCAGTTACTCCCCGAGCTCCTACGAGCAGTACTTC; V gene: TRBV6-2/TRBV6-3; J gene: TRBJ2-7; D gene: .; clone size: many